The 5 T cell receptor beta chains below come from one sample, sequenced in a study of blood T cell repertoires in COVID-19. The repertoire was sequenced with immunoSEQ multiplex PCR; TCRdb's copy has only in-frame clones and lacks some. The repertoire holds 200,000 to 250,000 clones, with approximately 86% as singletons. Sequencing was done on a sample of peripheral blood. The receptors shown here come from a woman older than 75 with acute or convalescent COVID-19.

This rearrangement joins TRBV10-1 to TRBJ1-2; the D gene is possibly TRBD1 (5 bases). The germline CDR1 and CDR2 sequences are WNHNN and SYGVQD (reference sequence). The germline V and J ends were trimmed by 0 bases and 4 bases, with 9 bases remaining between them. The CDR3 extends over 14 amino acids. As DNA, the CDR3 is TGCGCCAGCAGTGAGTCAGGTCAGGGCTATGGCTACACCTTC. This codes for CASSESGQGYGYTF.

This clone was counted only a few times. CDR3: CASSLIRGRTTEAFF. CDR3 in DNA: TGTGCCAGCAGTTTAATCAGGGGGCGCACCACTGAAGCTTTCTTT. The chain recombines TRBV27 with TRBJ1-1; 8 nucleotides line up with TRBD1. Trimming removed 2 bases from V and 4 bases from J; junction bases left unmatched: 6. CDR3 size: 15 residues. From germline, CDR1 is MNHEY and CDR2 SMNVEV (reference sequence).

The chain's CDR3 is CAISPLSGGSYNEQFF. In nucleotides, the CDR3 is TGTGCCATCAGCCCACTTAGCGGGGGGTCCTACAATGAGCAGTTCTTC. J is TRBJ2-1 and V is TRBV10-3; TRBD2 matches at 10 bases. This CDR3 has 16 amino acids. Germline V gives CDR1 ENHRY, CDR2 SYGVKD. The V and J ends lost 6 bases and 1 base, in that order; junction bases with no gene match: 6.

V and J are TRBV21-1 and TRBJ1-1. TRBV21-1 is shown as a pseudogene. The CDR3 length is 9 residues. Here the CDR3 DNA reads TGTGCCAGCAGCCTTGAAGCTTTCTTT. The encoded protein is CASSLEAFF.

This clone was detected a few times. The rearrangement links TRBV27 to TRBJ1-1; D call uncertain. Germline assignment: CDR1 MNHEY and CDR2 SMNVEV (reference sequence). Trimming removed 3 bases from V and 1 base from J, with 9 bases in between. This CDR3 spans 14 amino acids. The CDR3 protein is CASSFNSRNTEAFF. The DNA of the CDR3 is TGTGCCAGCAGTTTTAACAGCCGGAACACTGAAGCTTTCTTT.